The entry below gives a single T cell receptor (beta chain) sequence along with its context. The antigen is not known. TCRdb's copy holds only in-frame clones and misses some; the assay was immunoSEQ multiplex PCR. Found here are under 20,000 clones, roughly 86% of them singletons; the top ten hold about 9%. The data belong to a study of graft-versus-host responses after intestinal transplantation. Study results and caveats: Investigators detected GvH clones in recipient marrow, with some emerging earlier in ileum or blood.

V lost 0 bases, J lost 5 bases, and 11 bases lay in between. CDR1 and CDR2 (germline): MGHRA, YSYEKL. This CDR3 is 15 amino acids long. This sample comprised PBMCs, obtained roughly 32 weeks after intestinal transplant. V gene TRBV4-1 combines with J gene TRBJ1-5; D is unresolved. This clonotype was sampled from a human patient who received an intestinal transplant, so some T cells may come from the graft donor. The CDR3 spells CASSQDGFPDQPQHF. CDR3 sequence (DNA): TGCGCCAGCAGCCAAGATGGGTTCCCAGATCAGCCCCAGCATTTT.